The 5 T cell receptor beta chains given below trace back to one sample, sequenced in a study of blood T cells in healthy people across ages (dated by TCRdb to the mid-2010s). The method was 5' RACE. The instrument given in TCRdb is Illumina HiSeq 2500. The second PCR ran for roughly 7 to 11 cycles and used a J-beta primer mix along with a sample-barcoded 5' primer. TCRdb reworked the public reads: Q25 trimming with fastp, MiXCR clone assembly, productive beta chains retained. Rows merge per CDR3 protein into single entries with the most common DNA and genes. This sample is represented by some 1.7 million distinct CDR3 sequences; about 30% of them were singletons. The top ten constitute more than 6% of the sample. Sequences were obtained from blood. All receptors derive from a woman aged 30 to 39 in good health.

In its sample, this clonotype was seen a few times. The chain recombines TRBV5-6 with TRBJ2-5; 7 bases line up with TRBD1. The germline gives CDR1 SGHDT, CDR2 YYEEEE. V shed 4 bases, J shed 5 bases, and the junction held 8 bases outside the gene matches. CDR3 size: 14 residues. In DNA, the CDR3 is TGTGCCAGCAGCGTGAACAGGGGCGAGGAGACCCAGTACTTC. Its translation: CASSVNRGEETQYF.

This rearrangement joins TRBV14 to TRBJ2-1; a weak D match, TRBD1 (5 bases). Germline V gives CDR1 SGHDN, CDR2 FVKESK. The CDR3 has 13 amino acids. V was trimmed by 1 base and J by 6 bases, leaving 7 bases between them. CDR3 bases: TGTGCCAGCAGCCAAGTGACAGCCAATGAGCAGTTCTTC. Its translation is CASSQVTANEQFF.

This clonotype was counted between two and nine times. The chain is built from TRBV5-1 and TRBJ2-7; D gene ambiguous. This CDR3 region has 14 residues. Trimming pared 1 base from V and 3 bases from J, leaving 11 bases between. Germline assignment: CDR1 SGHRS and CDR2 YFSETQ. The CDR3, as DNA: TGCGCCAGCAGCTTGTTTGGACCGAACTACGAGCAGTACTTC. Translated, it gives CASSLFGPNYEQYF.

The chain couples TRBV19 to TRBJ2-5; the D is unclear. Germline CDR1 reads LNHDA; CDR2 reads SQIVND (reference sequence). The CDR3 covers 14 residues. Trimming cost V 0 bases and J 4 bases, with 9 bases left between them. The CDR3 nucleotides read TGTGCCAGTAGTATAGATAAAGACCCAGAGACCCAGTACTTC. Translated, it gives CASSIDKDPETQYF.

A word on this clonotype: A read error is possible here, since a much larger clone lies one base away. V usage is TRBV28 and J usage is TRBJ2-5, with TRBD2 matching 7 bases. In germline, CDR1 is MDHEN, CDR2 SYDVKM. The CDR3 consists of 14 residues. CDR3 residues: CAGSLSGAWETQYF. As DNA, the CDR3 is TGTGCCGGCAGTTTAAGCGGGGCTTGGGAGACCCAGTACTTC.